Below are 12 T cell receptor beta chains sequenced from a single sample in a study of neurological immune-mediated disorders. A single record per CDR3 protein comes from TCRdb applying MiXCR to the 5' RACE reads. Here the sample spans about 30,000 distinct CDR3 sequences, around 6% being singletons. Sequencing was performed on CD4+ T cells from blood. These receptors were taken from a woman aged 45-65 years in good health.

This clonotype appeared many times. CDR3 residues: CASSLVVGLGTEAFF. CDR3 coding DNA: TGTGCCAGCAGCTTAGTGGTGGGTCTGGGGACTGAAGCTTTCTTT. The chain combines TRBV7-2 with TRBJ1-1; no firm D call. Germline CDR1 and CDR2: SGHTA and FQGNSA. The germline V and J ends were trimmed by 1 base and 5 bases, with 14 bases remaining between them. The CDR3 has 15 residues.

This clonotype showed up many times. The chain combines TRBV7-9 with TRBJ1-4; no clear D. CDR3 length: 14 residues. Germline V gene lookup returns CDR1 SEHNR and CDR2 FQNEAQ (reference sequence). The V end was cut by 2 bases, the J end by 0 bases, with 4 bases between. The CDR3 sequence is CASSLHPTNEKLFF. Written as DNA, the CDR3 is TGTGCCAGCAGCTTACACCCAACTAATGAAAAACTGTTTTTT.

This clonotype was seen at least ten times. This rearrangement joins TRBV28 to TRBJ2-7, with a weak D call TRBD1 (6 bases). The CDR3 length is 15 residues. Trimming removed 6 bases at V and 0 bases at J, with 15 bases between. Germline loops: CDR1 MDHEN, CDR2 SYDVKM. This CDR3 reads CASSPPGHSSYEQYF. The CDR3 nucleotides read TGTGCCAGCAGCCCCCCGGGACACAGCTCCTACGAGCAGTACTTC.

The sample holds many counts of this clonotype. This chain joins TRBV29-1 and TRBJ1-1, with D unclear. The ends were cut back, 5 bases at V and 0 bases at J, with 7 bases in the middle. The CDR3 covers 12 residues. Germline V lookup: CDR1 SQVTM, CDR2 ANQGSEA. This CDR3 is CSVWTVNTEAFF. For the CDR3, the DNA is TGCAGCGTTTGGACGGTGAACACTGAAGCTTTCTTT.

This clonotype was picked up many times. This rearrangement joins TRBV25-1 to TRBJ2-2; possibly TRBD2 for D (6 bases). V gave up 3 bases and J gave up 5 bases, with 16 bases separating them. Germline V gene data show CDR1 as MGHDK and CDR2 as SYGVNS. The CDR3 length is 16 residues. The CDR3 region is CASSEWASAGTGELFF. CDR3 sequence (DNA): TGTGCCAGCAGTGAGTGGGCTAGCGCGGGGACCGGGGAGCTGTTTTTT.

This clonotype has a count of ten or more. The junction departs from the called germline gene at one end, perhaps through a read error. This CDR3 reads CASSLGGSDNEQFF. DNA for the CDR3: TGCGCCAGCAGCTTGGGGGGCTCCGACAATGAGCAGTTCTTC. The chain couples TRBV5-1 to TRBJ2-1; tentatively, D is TRBD1 (5 bases). The CDR3 is 14 residues long. Germline values: CDR1 SGHRS, CDR2 YFSETQ.

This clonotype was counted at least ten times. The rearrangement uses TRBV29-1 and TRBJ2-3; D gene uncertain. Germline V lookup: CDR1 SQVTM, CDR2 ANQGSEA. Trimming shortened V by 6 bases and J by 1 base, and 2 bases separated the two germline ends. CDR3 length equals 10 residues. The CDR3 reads CSVGTDTQYF. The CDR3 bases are TGCAGCGTGGGCACAGATACGCAGTATTTT.

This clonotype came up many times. The CDR3 DNA is TGTGCCTGGAGGCGACAAGCAGGGTTACATGAGCAGTTCTTC. Amino acid sequence: CAWRRQAGLHEQFF. The chain recombines TRBV30 with TRBJ2-1; the D gene is possibly TRBD1 (5 bases). The CDR3 length is 14 residues. V lost 3 bases, J lost 8 bases, and 17 bases lay in between. Germline values: CDR1 GTSNPN, CDR2 SVGIG (reference sequence).

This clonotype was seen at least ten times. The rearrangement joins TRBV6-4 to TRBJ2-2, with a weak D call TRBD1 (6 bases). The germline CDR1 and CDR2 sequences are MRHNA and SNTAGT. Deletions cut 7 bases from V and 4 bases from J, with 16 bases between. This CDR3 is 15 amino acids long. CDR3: CASKGQPEGTGELFF. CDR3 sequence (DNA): TGTGCCAGCAAAGGACAGCCCGAAGGCACCGGGGAGCTGTTTTTT.

CDR3 nucleotides: TGTGCCAGCAGCTATGGGACAGGGAATGGAGGCTACACCTTC. Amino acid sequence: CASSYGTGNGGYTF. The chain joins TRBV5-4 to TRBJ1-2; TRBD1 aligns across 9 bases. The J segment lost 8 bases and the V segment lost 3 bases, leaving 8 bases of the junction unmatched. The CDR3 has 14 amino acids. Germline V gene data show CDR1 as SGHNT and CDR2 as YYREEE (reference sequence).

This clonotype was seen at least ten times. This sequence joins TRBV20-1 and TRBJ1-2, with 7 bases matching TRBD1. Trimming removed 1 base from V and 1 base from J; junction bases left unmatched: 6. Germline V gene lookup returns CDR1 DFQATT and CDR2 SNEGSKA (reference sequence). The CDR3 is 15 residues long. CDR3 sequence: CSARAQTGSNYGYTF. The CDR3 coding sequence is TGCAGTGCTAGAGCTCAGACAGGGAGTAACTATGGCTACACCTTC.

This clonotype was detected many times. The CDR3 DNA is TGTGCCAGCAGCCAAGGGCGGTTTCAAAAACTGTTTTTT. Encoded protein: CASSQGRFQKLFF. This chain connects TRBV7-6 to TRBJ1-4; D remains ambiguous. The CDR3 contains 13 residues. CDR1 and CDR2 (germline): SGHVS, FNYEAQ. V lost 5 bases and J 9 bases, leaving 13 bases between the germline ends.